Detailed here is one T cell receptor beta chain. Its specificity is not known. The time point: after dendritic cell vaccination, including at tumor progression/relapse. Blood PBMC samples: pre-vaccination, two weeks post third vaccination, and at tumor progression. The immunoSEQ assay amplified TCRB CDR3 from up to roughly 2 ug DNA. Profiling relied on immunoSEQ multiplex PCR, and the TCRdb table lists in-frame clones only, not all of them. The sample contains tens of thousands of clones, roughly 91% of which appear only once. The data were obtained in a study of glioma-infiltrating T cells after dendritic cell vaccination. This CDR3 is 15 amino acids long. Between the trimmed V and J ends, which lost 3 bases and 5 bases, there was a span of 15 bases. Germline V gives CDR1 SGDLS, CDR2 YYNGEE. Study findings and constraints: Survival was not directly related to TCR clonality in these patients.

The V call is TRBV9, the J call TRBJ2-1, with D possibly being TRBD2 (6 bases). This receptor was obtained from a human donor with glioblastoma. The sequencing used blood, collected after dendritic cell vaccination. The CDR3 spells CASSEDPSGDNEQFF. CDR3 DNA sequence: TGTGCCAGCAGCGAGGACCCGTCGGGGGACAATGAGCAGTTCTTC.